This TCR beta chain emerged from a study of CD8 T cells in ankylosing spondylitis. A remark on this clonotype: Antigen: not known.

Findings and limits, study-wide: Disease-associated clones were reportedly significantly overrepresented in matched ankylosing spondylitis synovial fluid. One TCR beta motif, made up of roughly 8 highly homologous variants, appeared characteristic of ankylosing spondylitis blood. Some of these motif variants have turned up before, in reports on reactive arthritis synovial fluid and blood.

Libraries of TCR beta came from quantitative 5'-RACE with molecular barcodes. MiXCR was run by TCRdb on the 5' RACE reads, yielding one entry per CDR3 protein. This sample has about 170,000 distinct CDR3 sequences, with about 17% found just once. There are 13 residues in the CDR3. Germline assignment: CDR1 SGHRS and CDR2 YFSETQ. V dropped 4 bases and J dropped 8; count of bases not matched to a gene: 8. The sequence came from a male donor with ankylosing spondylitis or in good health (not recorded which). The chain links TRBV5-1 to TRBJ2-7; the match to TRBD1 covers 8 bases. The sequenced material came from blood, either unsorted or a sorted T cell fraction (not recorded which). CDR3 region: CASSQGTGIKQYF. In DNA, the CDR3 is TGCGCCAGCAGCCAAGGGACAGGCATTAAGCAGTACTTC.